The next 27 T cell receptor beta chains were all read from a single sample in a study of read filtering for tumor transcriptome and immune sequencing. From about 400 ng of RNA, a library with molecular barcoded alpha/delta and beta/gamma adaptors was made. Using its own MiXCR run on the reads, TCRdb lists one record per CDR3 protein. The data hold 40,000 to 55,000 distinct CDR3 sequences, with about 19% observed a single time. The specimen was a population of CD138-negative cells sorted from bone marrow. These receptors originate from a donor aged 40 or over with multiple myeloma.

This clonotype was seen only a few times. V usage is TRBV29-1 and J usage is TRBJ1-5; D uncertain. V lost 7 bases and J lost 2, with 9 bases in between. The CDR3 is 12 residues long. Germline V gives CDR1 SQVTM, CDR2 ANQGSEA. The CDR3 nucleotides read TGCAGCGCTCGGACCGGCAATCAGCCCCAGCATTTT. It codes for CSARTGNQPQHF.

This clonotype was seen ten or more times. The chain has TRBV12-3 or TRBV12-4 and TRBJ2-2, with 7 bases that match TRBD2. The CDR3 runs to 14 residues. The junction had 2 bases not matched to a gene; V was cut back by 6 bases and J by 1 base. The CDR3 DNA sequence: TGTGCCAGCAGGACTAGCAGGAACACCGGGGAGCTGTTTTTT. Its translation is CASRTSRNTGELFF.

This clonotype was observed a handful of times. The chain's CDR3 is CAIRGSTDTQYF. The CDR3 DNA reads TGTGCCATCAGGGGGTCCACAGATACGCAGTATTTT. The chain combines TRBV10-3 with TRBJ2-3; D call uncertain. The CDR3 contains 12 residues. CDR1 and CDR2 (germline): ENHRY, SYGVKD. The V end was cut by 6 bases, the J end by 2 bases, with 6 bases between.

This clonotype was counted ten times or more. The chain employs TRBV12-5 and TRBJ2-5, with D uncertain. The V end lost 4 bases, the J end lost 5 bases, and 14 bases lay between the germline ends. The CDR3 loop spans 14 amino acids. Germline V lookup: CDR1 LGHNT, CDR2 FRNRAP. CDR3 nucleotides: TGTGCTAGTGGTTCCTCGTCCTCGGTGGAGACCCAGTACTTC. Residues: CASGSSSSVETQYF. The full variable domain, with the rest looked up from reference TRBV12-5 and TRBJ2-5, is DARVTQTPRHKVTEMGQEVTMRCQPILGHNTVFWYRQTMMQGLELLAYFRNRAPLDDSGMPKDRFSAEMPDATLATLKIQPSEPRDSAVYFCASGSSSSVETQYFGPGTRLLVL.

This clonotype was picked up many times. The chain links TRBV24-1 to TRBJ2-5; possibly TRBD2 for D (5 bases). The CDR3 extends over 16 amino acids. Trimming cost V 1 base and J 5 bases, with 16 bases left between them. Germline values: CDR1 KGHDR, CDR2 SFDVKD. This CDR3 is CATSDLPGNGVETQYF. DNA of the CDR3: TGTGCCACCAGTGATTTACCCGGGAATGGGGTTGAGACCCAGTACTTC.

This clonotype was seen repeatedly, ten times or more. CDR3 amino acids: CSASQGWAQYF. CDR3 DNA sequence: TGCAGTGCTTCCCAGGGATGGGCCCAGTACTTC. The V gene is TRBV20-1, the J gene TRBJ2-5, with D possibly TRBD1 on 5 matching bases. Germline V lookup: CDR1 DFQATT, CDR2 SNEGSKA (reference sequence). The V and J ends lost 5 bases and 9 bases respectively, with 13 bases between them. The CDR3 spans 11 residues.

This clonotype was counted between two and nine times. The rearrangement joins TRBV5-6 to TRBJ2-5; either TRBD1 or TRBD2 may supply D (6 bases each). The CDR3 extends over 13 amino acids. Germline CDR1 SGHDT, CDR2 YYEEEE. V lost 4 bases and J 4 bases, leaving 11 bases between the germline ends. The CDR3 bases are TGTGCCAGCAGCCTGGGGGGCCCAGAGACCCAGTACTTC. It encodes CASSLGGPETQYF.

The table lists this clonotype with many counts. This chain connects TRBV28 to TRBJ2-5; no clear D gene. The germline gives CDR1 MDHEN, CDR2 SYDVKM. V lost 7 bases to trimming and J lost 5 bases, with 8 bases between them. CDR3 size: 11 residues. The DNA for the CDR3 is TGTGCCAGCACGTCTGAGGAGACCCAGTACTTC. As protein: CASTSEETQYF.

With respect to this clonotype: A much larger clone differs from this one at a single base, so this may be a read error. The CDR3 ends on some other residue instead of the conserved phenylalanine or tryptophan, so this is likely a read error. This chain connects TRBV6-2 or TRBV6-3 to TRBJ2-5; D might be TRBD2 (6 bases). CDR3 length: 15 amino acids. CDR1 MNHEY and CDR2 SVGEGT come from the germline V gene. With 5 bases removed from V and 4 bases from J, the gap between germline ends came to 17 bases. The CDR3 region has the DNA TGTGCCAGCAGTCCGGCTAGCGCGGGTGGAGAGACCCAGTACTAC. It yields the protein CASSPASAGGETQYY.

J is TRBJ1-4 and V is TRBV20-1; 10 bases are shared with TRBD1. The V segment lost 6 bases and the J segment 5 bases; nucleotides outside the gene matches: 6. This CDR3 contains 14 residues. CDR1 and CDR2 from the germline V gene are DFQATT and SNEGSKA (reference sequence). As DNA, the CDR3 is TGCAGTGCCCGTACGACAGGGGGCAATGAAAAACTGTTTTTT. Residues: CSARTTGGNEKLFF.

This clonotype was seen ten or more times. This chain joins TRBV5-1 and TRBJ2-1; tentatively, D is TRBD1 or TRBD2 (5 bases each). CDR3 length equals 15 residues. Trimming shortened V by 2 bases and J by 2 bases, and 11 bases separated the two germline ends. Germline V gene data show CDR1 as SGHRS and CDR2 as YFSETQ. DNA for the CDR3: TGCGCCAGCAGCTTAGGAGGCAGGGCCTACAATGAGCAGTTCTTC. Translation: CASSLGGRAYNEQFF.

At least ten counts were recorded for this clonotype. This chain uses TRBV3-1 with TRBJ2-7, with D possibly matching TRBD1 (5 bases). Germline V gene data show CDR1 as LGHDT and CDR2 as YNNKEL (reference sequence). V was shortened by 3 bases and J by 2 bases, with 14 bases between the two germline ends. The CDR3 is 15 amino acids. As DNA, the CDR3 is TGTGCCAGCAGCCAGTGGGGCGCCAACGCCTACGAGCAGTACTTC. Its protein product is CASSQWGANAYEQYF.

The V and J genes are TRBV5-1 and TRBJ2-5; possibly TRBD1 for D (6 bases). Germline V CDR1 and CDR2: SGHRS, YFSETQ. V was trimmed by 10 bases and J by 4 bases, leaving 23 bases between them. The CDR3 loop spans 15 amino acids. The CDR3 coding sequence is TGCGCCGGACGATACGGGCAGGGGAGAGGAGAGACCCAGTACTTC. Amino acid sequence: CAGRYGQGRGETQYF.

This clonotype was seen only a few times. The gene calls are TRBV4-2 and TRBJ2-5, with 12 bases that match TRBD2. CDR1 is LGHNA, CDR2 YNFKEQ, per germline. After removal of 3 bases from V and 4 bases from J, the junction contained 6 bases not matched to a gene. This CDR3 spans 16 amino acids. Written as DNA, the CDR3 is TGTGCCAGCAGCCATGAGACTAGCGGGAGTAGAGAGACCCAGTACTTC. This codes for CASSHETSGSRETQYF.

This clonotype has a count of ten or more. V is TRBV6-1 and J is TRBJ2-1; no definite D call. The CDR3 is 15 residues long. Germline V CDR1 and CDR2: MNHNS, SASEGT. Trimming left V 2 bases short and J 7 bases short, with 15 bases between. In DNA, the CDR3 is TGTGCCAGCAGTGAACAGCTTCTAAACGGGAATGAGCAGTTCTTC. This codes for CASSEQLLNGNEQFF.

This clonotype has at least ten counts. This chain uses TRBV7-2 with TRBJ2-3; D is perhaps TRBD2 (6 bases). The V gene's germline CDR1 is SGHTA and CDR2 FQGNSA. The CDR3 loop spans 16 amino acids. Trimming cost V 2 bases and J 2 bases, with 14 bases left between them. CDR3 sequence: CASSLSGSTFTDTQYF. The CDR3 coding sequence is TGTGCCAGCAGCTTAAGCGGGTCGACCTTCACAGATACGCAGTATTTT.

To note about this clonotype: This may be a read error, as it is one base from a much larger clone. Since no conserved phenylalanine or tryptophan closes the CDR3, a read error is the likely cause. CDR3 nucleotide sequence: TGTGCCAGCAGCTTACGGGGACTAGCGGCAGATACGCAGTATTCT. Residues: CASSLRGLAADTQYS. This chain connects TRBV7-6 to TRBJ2-3, with 11 nucleotides matching TRBD2. The CDR3 extends over 15 amino acids. The germline CDR1 and CDR2 sequences are SGHVS and FNYEAQ. Germline trimming cut 2 bases from V and 4 bases from J; bases unmatched to any gene: 2.

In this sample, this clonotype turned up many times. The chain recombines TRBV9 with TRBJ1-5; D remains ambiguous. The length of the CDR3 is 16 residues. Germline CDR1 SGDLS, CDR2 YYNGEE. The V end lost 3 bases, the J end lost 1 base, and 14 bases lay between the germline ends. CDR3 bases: TGTGCCAGCAGCGGGAAGGACGGTCTGAGCAATCAGCCCCAGCATTTT. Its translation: CASSGKDGLSNQPQHF.

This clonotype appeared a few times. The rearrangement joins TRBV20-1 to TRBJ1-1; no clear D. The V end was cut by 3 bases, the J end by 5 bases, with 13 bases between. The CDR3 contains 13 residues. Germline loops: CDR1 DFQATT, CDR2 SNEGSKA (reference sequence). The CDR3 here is CSARAPGKTEAFF. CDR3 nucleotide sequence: TGCAGTGCTAGGGCCCCAGGAAAAACTGAAGCTTTCTTT.

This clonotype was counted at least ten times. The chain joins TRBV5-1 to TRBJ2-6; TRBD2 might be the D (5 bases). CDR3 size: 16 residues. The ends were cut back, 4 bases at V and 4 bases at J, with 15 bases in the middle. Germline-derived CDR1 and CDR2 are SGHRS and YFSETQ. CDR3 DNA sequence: TGCGCCAGCAGCCACTTGGAGGAAGGAGGGGCCAACGTCCTGACTTTC. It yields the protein CASSHLEEGGANVLTF.

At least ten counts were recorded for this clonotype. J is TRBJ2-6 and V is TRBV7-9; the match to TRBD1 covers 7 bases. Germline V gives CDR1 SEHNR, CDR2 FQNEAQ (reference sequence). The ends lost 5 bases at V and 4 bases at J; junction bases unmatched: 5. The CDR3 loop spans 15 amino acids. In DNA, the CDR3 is TGTGCCAGCAGCCCAGGACAGGCGGGGGCCAACGTCCTGACTTTC. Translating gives CASSPGQAGANVLTF.

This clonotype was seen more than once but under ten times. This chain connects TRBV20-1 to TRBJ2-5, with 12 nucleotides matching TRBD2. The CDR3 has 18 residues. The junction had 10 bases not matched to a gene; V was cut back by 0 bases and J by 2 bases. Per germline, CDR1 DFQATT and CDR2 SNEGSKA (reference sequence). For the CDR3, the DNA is TGCAGTGCTAGAGATCGACTAGCGGGAGCGGCACGGCAAGAGACCCAGTACTTC. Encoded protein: CSARDRLAGAARQETQYF.

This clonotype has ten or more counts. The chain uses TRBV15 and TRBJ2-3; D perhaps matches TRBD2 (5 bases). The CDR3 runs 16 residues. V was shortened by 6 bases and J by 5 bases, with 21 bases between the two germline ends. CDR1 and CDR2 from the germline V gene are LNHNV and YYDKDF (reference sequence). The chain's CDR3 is CATRASSSWAGDTQYF. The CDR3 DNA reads TGTGCCACCAGAGCGTCTAGCTCCTGGGCGGGAGATACGCAGTATTTT.

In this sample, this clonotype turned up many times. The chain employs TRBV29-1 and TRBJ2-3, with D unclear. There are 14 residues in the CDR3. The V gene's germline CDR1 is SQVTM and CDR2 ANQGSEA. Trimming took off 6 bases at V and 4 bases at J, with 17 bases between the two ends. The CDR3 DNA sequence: TGCAGCGTCTTACACTTCGGGCAGGCAGATACGCAGTATTTT. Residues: CSVLHFGQADTQYF.

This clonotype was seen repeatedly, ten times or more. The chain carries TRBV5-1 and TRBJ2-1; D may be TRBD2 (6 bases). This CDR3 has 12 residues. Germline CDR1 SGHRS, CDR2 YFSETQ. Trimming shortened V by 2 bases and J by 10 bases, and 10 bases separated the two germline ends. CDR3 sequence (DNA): TGCGCCAGCAGCTTCTTAGCGGAAGAGCAGTTCTTC. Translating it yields CASSFLAEEQFF.

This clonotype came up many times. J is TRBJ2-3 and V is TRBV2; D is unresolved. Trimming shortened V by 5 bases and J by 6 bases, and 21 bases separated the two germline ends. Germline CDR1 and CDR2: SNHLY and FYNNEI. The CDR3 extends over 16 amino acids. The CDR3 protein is CASSRMGGNLGDTQYF. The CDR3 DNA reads TGTGCCAGCAGTAGAATGGGCGGTAACCTGGGGGATACGCAGTATTTT.

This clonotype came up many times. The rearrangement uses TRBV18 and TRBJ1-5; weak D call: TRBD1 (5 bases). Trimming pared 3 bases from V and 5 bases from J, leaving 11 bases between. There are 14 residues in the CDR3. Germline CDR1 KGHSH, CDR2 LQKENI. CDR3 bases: TGTGCCAGCTCACCCCCGGGACCCTATCAGCCCCAGCATTTT. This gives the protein CASSPPGPYQPQHF.